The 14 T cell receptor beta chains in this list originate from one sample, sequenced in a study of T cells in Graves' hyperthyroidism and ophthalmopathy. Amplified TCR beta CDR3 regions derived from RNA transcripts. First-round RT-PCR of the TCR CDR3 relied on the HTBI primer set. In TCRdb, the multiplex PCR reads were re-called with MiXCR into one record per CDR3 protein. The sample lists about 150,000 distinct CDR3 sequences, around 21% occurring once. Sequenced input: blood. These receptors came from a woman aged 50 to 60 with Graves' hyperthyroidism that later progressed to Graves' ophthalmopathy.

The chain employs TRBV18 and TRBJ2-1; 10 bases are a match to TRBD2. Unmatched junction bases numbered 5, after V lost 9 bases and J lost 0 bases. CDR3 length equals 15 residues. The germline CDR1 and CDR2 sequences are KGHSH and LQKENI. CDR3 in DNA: TGTGCCAGTTCTAGCGGGAGAAGCTCCTACAATGAGCAGTTCTTC. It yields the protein CASSSGRSSYNEQFF.

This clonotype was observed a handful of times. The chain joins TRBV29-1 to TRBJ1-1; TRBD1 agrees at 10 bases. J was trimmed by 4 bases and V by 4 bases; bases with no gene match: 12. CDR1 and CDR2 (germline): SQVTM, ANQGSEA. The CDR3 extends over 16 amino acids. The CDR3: CSVVIRDRGSRTEAFF. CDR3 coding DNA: TGCAGCGTTGTTATCCGGGACAGGGGTTCTCGCACTGAAGCTTTCTTT. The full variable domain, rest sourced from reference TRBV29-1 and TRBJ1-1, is SAVISQKPSRDICQRGTSLTIQCQVDSQVTMMFWYRQQPGQSLTLIATANQGSEATYESGFVIDKFPISRPNLTFSTLTVSNMSPEDSSIYLCSVVIRDRGSRTEAFFGQGTRLTVV.

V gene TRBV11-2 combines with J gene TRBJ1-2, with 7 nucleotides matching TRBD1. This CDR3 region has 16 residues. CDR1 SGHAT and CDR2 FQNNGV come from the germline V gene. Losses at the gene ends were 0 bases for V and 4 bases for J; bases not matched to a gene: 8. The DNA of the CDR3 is TGTGCCAGCAGCTTAGAGGGAGGGACAGTTTCCTATGGCTACACCTTC. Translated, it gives CASSLEGGTVSYGYTF.

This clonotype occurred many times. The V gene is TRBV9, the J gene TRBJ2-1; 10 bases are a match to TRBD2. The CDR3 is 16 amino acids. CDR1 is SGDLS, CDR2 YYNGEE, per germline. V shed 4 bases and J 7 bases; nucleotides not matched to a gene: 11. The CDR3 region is CASSSRTSGVRNEQFF. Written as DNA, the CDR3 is TGTGCCAGCAGCTCCCGGACTAGCGGAGTAAGGAATGAGCAGTTCTTC.

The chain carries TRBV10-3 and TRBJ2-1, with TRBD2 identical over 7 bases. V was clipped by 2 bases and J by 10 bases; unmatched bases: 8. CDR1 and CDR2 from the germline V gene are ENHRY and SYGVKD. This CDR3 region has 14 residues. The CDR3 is CAISEAGRANEQFF. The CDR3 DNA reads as TGTGCCATCAGTGAGGCTGGGAGGGCCAACGAGCAGTTCTTC.

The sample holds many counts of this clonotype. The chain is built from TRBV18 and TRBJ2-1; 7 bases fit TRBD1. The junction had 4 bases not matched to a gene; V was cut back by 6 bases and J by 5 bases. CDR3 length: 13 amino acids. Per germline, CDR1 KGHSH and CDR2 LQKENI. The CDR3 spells CASSAGTDNEQFF. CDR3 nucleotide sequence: TGTGCCAGCTCGGCCGGGACAGACAATGAGCAGTTCTTC.

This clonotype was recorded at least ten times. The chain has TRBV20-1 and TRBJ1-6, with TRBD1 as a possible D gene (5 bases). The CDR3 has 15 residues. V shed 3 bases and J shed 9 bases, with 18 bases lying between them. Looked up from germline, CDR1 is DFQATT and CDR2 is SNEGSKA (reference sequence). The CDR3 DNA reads TGCAGTGCTAGTGAGCGGGCCGAGGGGATTTCACCCCTCCACTTT. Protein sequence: CSASERAEGISPLHF.

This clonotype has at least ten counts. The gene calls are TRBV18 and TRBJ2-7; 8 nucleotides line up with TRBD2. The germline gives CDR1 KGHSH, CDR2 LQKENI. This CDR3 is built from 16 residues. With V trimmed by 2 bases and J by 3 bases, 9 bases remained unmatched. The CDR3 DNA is TGTGCCAGCTCACCATTTAGACGGGAGGGCCTCTACGAGCAGTACTTC. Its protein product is CASSPFRREGLYEQYF.

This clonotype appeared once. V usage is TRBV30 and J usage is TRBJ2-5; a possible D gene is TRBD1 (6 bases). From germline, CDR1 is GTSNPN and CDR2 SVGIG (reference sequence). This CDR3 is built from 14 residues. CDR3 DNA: TGTGCGTCTAAGATCAGGGGAAGGGTGGAGACCCAGTACTTC. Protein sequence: CASKIRGRVETQYF.

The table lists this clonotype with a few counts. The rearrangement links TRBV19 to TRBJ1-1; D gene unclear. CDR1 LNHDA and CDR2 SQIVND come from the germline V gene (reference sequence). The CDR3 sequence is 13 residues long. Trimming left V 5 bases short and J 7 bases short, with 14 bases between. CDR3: CASSPGRGNEAFF. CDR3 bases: TGTGCCAGTAGTCCTGGACGGGGAAATGAAGCTTTCTTT.

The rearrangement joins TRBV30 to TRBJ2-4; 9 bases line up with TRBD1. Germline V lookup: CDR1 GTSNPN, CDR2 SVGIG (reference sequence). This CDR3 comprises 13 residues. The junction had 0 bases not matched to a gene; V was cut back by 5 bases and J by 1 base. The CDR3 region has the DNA TGTGCCTGGGACAGGGGGGCCAAAAACATTCAGTACTTC. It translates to CAWDRGAKNIQYF.

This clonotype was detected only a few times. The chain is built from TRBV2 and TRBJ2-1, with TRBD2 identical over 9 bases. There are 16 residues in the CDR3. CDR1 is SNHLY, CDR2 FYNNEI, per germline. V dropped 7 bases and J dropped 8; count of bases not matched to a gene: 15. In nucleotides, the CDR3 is TGTGCCAGCATCCCTCCTATTAGCGGGAGAATCCATGAGCAGTTCTTC. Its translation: CASIPPISGRIHEQFF.

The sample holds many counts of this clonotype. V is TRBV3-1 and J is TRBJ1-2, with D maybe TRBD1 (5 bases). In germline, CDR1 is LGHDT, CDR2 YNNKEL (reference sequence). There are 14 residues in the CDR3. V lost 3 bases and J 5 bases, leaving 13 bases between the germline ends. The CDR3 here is CASSHTDREYGYTF. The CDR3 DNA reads TGTGCCAGCAGCCACACCGACAGAGAATATGGCTACACCTTC.

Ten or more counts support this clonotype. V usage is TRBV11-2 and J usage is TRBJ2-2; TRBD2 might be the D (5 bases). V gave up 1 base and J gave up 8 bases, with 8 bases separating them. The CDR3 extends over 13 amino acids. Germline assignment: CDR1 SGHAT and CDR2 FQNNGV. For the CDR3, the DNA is TGTGCCAGCAGCTTAGTCAGGACTGGGGAGCTGTTTTTT. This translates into CASSLVRTGELFF.